These 18 T cell receptor beta chains were sequenced from one sample in a study of vaccination and CD4 T cells after COVID-19. The Oncomine TCR Beta short-read assay was what sequenced the DNA obtained from cultured CD4+ T cells. MiXCR, applied by TCRdb to the PCR reads, yields one record per CDR3 protein. The data show 20,000 to 25,000 distinct CDR3 sequences, about half seen once. What these receptors recognize is not known. The sample's time point: late sampling 161 to 241 days after vaccination in a few convalescent patients. The treatment denotes: approximately 11-day PBMC culture with coronavirus spike peptide pools or control peptides (ViraFEST assay). The sequencing used CD4+ T cells from blood, cultured in vitro, collected about 7 months after SARS-CoV-2 vaccination. The receptors come from a human donor who had recovered from COVID-19.

The chain recombines TRBV18 with TRBJ1-5; the match to TRBD1 covers 7 bases. V was clipped by 5 bases and J by 6 bases; unmatched bases: 7. CDR3 length: 14 residues. Germline V gene lookup returns CDR1 KGHSH and CDR2 LQKENI. The CDR3 sequence is CASSATGDSQPQHF. In nucleotides, the CDR3 is TGTGCCAGCTCAGCTACAGGGGATTCTCAGCCCCAGCATTTT. The full variable domain, in which reference TRBV18 and TRBJ1-5 provide the parts outside the CDR3, is NAGVMQNPRHLVRRRGQEARLRCSPMKGHSHVYWYRQLPEEGLKFMVYLQKENIIDESGMPKERFSAEFPKEGPSILRIQQVVRGDSAAYFCASSATGDSQPQHFGDGTRLSIL.

The chain uses TRBV6-2 or TRBV6-3 and TRBJ2-7, with 9 bases matching TRBD1. Unmatched junction bases numbered 1, after V lost 7 bases and J lost 3 bases. This CDR3 contains 12 residues. Germline assignment: CDR1 MNHEY and CDR2 SVGEGT. CDR3 region: CASTTGGYEQYF. In DNA, the CDR3 is TGTGCCAGCACGACAGGGGGCTACGAGCAGTACTTC.

This clonotype was seen more than once but under ten times. This chain connects TRBV20-1 to TRBJ2-5; 8 positions match TRBD2. This CDR3 region has 15 residues. The trim removed 3 bases at V and 1 base at J, leaving 7 bases unmatched. Germline V gene lookup returns CDR1 DFQATT and CDR2 SNEGSKA (reference sequence). For the CDR3, the DNA is TGCAGTGCTAGGGTCGCGGGGGGTACCCAAGAGACCCAGTACTTC. Translated, it gives CSARVAGGTQETQYF.

V is TRBV6-5 and J is TRBJ2-7; 9 bases fit TRBD1. Germline CDR1 and CDR2: MNHEY and SVGAGI. This CDR3 has 15 residues. Unmatched junction bases numbered 2, after V lost 0 bases and J lost 2 bases. The CDR3 coding sequence is TGTGCCAGCAGTTACTCCGGACAGGGGACCTACGAGCAGTACTTC. Residues: CASSYSGQGTYEQYF.

The V gene is TRBV5-6, the J gene TRBJ2-7; D unclear. CDR1 SGHDT and CDR2 YYEEEE come from the germline V gene. V lost 3 bases and J lost 5, with 6 bases in between. The CDR3 extends over 11 amino acids. This CDR3 reads CASSWVDEQYF. The DNA of the CDR3 is TGTGCCAGCAGCTGGGTCGACGAGCAGTACTTC.

The rearrangement uses TRBV7-2 and TRBJ1-5; 7 bases align to TRBD1. Germline CDR1 reads SGHTA; CDR2 reads FQGNSA. The CDR3 has 16 amino acids. V was pared by 2 bases and J by 2 bases, with 6 bases of the junction left unmatched. The CDR3, as DNA: TGTGCCAGCAGCTTATATTCAGGGGGAGGCAATCAGCCCCAGCATTTT. Encoded protein: CASSLYSGGGNQPQHF.

This clonotype was counted between two and nine times. The rearrangement joins TRBV7-8 to TRBJ1-6; weak D call: TRBD1 (6 bases). V was shortened by 4 bases and J by 4 bases, with 11 bases between the two germline ends. The CDR3 runs 15 residues. Germline-derived CDR1 and CDR2 are SGHVS and FQNEAQ. The chain's CDR3 is CASSSQQGYNSPLHF. The CDR3 coding sequence is TGTGCCAGCAGCTCACAACAGGGTTATAATTCACCCCTCCACTTT.

This clonotype was seen only a few times. The gene calls are TRBV18 and TRBJ2-7, with no clear D. This CDR3 has 13 residues. CDR1 is KGHSH and CDR2 is LQKENI in the germline V gene. V shed 1 base and J shed 6 bases, with 10 bases lying between them. Here the CDR3 reads CASSPLARFEQYF. The DNA for the CDR3 is TGTGCCAGCTCACCACTGGCTCGTTTCGAGCAGTACTTC.

This chain joins TRBV28 and TRBJ2-5; 9 nucleotides match TRBD2. The V and J ends lost 6 bases and 5 bases, in that order; junction bases with no gene match: 10. CDR3 length equals 15 residues. The germline CDR1 and CDR2 sequences are MDHEN and SYDVKM. CDR3 nucleotides: TGTGCCAGCAGATCTCCTTCGCGGGGGGGCGAGACCCAGTACTTC. Protein product: CASRSPSRGGETQYF.

This rearrangement joins TRBV4-1 to TRBJ2-5, with 7 bases matching TRBD2. J lost 5 bases, V lost 1 base, and 10 bases had no gene match. The CDR3 sequence is 16 residues long. Germline V gene lookup returns CDR1 MGHRA and CDR2 YSYEKL. CDR3 DNA sequence: TGCGCCAGCAGCCAAGGTCCCGCGGGGGAGTGGGAGACCCAGTACTTC. It codes for CASSQGPAGEWETQYF.

This sequence joins TRBV6-5 and TRBJ2-2; D is undetermined. The V end was cut by 2 bases, the J end by 8 bases, with 3 bases between. From germline, CDR1 is MNHEY and CDR2 SVGAGI. This CDR3 spans 11 amino acids. CDR3 residues: CASSYMGELFF. As DNA, the CDR3 is TGTGCCAGCAGTTACATGGGGGAGCTGTTTTTT.

This chain links TRBV20-1 with TRBJ2-1; 8 bases are a match to TRBD1. This CDR3 is built from 14 residues. Germline CDR1 reads DFQATT; CDR2 reads SNEGSKA (reference sequence). V lost 6 bases, J lost 4 bases, and 8 bases stayed unmatched. Here the CDR3 DNA reads TGCAGTGCACTGACAGGGGTCCAATACAATGAGCAGTTCTTC. As protein: CSALTGVQYNEQFF.

The sample holds a few counts of this clonotype. The chain uses TRBV10-3 and TRBJ1-6; 10 bases agree with TRBD1. V gave up 3 bases and J gave up 9 bases; unmatched junction bases: 2. The CDR3 covers 14 residues. Germline V lookup: CDR1 ENHRY, CDR2 SYGVKD. CDR3 DNA: TGTGCCATCAGTGATAGGGACAGGGGTTCACCCCTCCACTTT. Translation gives CAISDRDRGSPLHF.

Here the CDR3 DNA reads TGTGCCAGCACCCGGGTGGGCAGGGCGTCCTATGGCTACACCTTC. This sequence encodes CASTRVGRASYGYTF. V is TRBV28 and J is TRBJ1-2, with TRBD1 as a possible D gene (5 bases). The CDR3 has 15 amino acids. Germline V gives CDR1 MDHEN, CDR2 SYDVKM. V was shortened by 7 bases and J by 4 bases, with 19 bases between the two germline ends.

This chain links TRBV7-2 with TRBJ2-5; D is unclear. The germline V gene has CDR1 SGHTA and CDR2 FQGNSA. This CDR3 region has 14 residues. Trimming left V 2 bases short and J 5 bases short, with 12 bases between. The CDR3, as DNA: TGTGCCAGCAGCTTAAGGCTAGGTGGGGAGACCCAGTACTTC. This translates into CASSLRLGGETQYF.

This clonotype was found a few times. V usage is TRBV20-1 and J usage is TRBJ1-2, with 7 bases lining up with TRBD1. The CDR3 contains 14 residues. V was pared by 0 bases and J by 6 bases, with 7 bases of the junction left unmatched. Germline loops: CDR1 DFQATT, CDR2 SNEGSKA (reference sequence). This chain's CDR3 is CSARDQRGLDGYTF. Here the CDR3 DNA reads TGCAGTGCTAGAGATCAGAGGGGGCTCGATGGCTACACCTTC.

This clonotype was seen more than once but under ten times. The chain combines TRBV7-9 with TRBJ2-3, with 16 bases that match TRBD2. CDR1 and CDR2 from the germline V gene are SEHNR and FQNEAQ (reference sequence). The CDR3 is made up of 16 amino acids. The V gene end was trimmed by 5 bases and the J gene end by 5 bases; junction bases not matched to a gene: 4. As DNA, the CDR3 is TGTGCCAGCAGCCACGGGACTAGCGGGGGGGAAGATACGCAGTATTTT. Amino acids: CASSHGTSGGEDTQYF.

V usage is TRBV7-2 and J usage is TRBJ2-7, with TRBD1 matching over 7 bases. V gave up 4 bases and J gave up 3 bases; unmatched junction bases: 9. CDR1 is SGHTA and CDR2 is FQGNSA in the germline V gene. The CDR3 has 15 amino acids. The CDR3 protein is CASSSLPGTVYEQYF. The DNA of the CDR3 is TGTGCCAGCAGCTCGCTACCGGGGACAGTCTACGAGCAGTACTTC.